This TCR beta chain was retrieved from a study of blood T cell repertoires in COVID-19. The overall study: COVID-19 samples collected from the United States, Italy and Spain covered acute and convalescent phases. T cells, B-cell-depleted T cells, or PBMCs supplied cDNA or gDNA.

CDR1 is SGHDT and CDR2 is YYEEEE in the germline V gene. The J segment lost 0 bases and the V segment lost 4 bases, leaving 11 bases of the junction unmatched. CDR3 size: 17 residues. Original methodology: The authors estimated nucleated cell counts from reference gene primer amplification. The assay was immunoSEQ multiplex PCR, and TCRdb's table has in-frame clones only and misses some. That table gives V, J and clone size, and the DNA gave D and trimming. The data contain about 75,000 clones, more than 65% of them singletons. This TCR came from a woman in her 50s with acute or convalescent COVID-19. The sample was peripheral blood. The rearrangement links TRBV5-6 to TRBJ2-7; TRBD2 aligns across 9 bases. The CDR3 DNA follows: TGTGCCAGCAGCCTTCCTACTAGCGGGCGATTCTCCTACGAGCAGTACTTC. Protein sequence: CASSLPTSGRFSYEQYF.